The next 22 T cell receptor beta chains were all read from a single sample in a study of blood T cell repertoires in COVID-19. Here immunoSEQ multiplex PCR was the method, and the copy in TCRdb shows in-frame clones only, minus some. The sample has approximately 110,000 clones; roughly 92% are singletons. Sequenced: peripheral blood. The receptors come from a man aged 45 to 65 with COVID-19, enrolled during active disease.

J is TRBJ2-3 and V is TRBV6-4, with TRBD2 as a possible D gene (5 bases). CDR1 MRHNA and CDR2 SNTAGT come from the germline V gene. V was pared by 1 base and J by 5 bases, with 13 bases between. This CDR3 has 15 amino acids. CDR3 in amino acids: CASSDFRLEGDTQYF. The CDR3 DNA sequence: TGTGCCAGCAGTGACTTTCGCTTAGAGGGAGATACGCAGTATTTT.

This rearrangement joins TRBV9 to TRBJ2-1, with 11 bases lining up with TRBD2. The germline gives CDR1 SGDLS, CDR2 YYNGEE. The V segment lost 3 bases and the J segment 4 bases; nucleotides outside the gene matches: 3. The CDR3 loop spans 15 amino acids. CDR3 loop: CASSGGLAGYNEQFF. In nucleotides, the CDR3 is TGTGCCAGCAGCGGAGGACTAGCGGGTTACAATGAGCAGTTCTTC.

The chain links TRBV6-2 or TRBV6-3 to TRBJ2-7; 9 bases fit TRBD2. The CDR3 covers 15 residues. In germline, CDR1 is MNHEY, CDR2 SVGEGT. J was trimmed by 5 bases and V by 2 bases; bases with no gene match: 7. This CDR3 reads CASSYRVAGANEQYF. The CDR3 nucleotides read TGTGCCAGCAGTTACCGGGTAGCGGGAGCCAACGAGCAGTACTTC.

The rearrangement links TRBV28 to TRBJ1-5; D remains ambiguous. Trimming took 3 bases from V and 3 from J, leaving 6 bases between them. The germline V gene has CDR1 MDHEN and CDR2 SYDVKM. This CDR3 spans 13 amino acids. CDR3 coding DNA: TGTGCCAGCAGTTTGCCAGACAATCAGCCCCAGCATTTT. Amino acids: CASSLPDNQPQHF.

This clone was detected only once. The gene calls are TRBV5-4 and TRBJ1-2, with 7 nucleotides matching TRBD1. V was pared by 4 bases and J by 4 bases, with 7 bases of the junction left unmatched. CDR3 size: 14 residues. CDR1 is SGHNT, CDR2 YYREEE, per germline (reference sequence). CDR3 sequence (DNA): TGTGCCAGCAGCGTCCAGGGGGGCAGCTATGGCTACACCTTC. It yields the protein CASSVQGGSYGYTF.

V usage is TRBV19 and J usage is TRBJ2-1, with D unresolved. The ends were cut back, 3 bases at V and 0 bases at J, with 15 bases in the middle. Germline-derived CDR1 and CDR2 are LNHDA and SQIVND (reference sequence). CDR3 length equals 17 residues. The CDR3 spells CASSMFSLASSYNEQFF. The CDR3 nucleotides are TGTGCCAGTAGTATGTTCTCGCTCGCGAGCTCCTACAATGAGCAGTTCTTC.

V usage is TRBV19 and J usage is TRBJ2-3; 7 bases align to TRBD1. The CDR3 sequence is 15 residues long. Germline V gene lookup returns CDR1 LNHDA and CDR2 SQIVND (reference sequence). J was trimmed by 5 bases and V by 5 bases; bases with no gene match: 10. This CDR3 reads CASSLRSRGQDTQYF. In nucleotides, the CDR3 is TGTGCCAGTAGTTTGAGATCGAGGGGGCAAGATACGCAGTATTTT. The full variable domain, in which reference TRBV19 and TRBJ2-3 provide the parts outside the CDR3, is DGGITQSPKYLFRKEGQNVTLSCEQNLNHDAMYWYRQDPGQGLRLIYYSQIVNDFQKGDIAEGYSVSREKKESFPLTVTSAQKNPTAFYLCASSLRSRGQDTQYFGPGTRLTVL.

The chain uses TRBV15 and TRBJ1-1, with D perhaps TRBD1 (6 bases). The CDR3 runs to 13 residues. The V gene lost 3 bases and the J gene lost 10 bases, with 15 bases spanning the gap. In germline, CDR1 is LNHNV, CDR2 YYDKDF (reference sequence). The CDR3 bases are TGTGCCACCAGCAGTAGCCACAGGGTGGGAGCTTTCTTT. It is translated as CATSSSHRVGAFF.

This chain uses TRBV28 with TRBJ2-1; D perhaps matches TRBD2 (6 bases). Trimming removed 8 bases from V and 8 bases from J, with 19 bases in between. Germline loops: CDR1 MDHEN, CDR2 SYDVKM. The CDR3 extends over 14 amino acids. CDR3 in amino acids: CASGSGEAKDEQFF. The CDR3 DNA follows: TGTGCCAGCGGGTCGGGGGAGGCCAAGGATGAGCAGTTCTTC.

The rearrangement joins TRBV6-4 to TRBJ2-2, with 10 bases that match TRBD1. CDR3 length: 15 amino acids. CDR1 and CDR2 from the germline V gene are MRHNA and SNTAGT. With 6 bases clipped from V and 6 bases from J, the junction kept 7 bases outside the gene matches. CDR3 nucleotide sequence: TGTGCCAGCAGGCCCGGGACAGGGGTTCCCGGGGAGCTGTTTTTT. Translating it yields CASRPGTGVPGELFF.

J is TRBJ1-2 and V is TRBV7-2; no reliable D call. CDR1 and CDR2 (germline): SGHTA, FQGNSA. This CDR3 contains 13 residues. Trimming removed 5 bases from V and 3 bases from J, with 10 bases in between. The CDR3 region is CASSPGIYYGYTF. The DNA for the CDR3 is TGTGCCAGCAGCCCCGGGATTTACTATGGCTACACCTTC.

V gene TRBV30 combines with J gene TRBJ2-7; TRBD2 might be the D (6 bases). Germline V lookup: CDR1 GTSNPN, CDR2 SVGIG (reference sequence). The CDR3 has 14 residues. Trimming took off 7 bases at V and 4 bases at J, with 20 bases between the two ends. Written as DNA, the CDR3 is TGTGCCTTGGATATGGAGGGCTATCCGTACGAGCAGTACTTC. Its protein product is CALDMEGYPYEQYF.

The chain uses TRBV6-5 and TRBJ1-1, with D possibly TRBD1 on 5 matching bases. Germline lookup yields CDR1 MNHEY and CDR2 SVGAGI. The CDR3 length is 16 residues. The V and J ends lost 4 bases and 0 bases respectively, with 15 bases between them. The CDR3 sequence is CASSFQGHSLNTEAFF. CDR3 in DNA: TGTGCCAGCAGTTTTCAGGGTCACTCCCTGAACACTGAAGCTTTCTTT.

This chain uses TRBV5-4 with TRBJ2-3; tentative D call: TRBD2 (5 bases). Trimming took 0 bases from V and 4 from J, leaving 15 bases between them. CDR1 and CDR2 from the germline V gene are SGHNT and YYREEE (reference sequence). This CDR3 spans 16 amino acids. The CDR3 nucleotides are TGTGCCAGCAGCTTGGTCTTAGTCGGGGTAGCAGATACGCAGTATTTT. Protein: CASSLVLVGVADTQYF.

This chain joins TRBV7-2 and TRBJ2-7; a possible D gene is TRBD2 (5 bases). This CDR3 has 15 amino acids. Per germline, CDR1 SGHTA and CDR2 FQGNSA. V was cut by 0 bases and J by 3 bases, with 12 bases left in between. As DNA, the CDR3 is TGTGCCAGCAGCTTAGCCCCGGGAAAAGACTACGAGCAGTACTTC. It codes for CASSLAPGKDYEQYF.

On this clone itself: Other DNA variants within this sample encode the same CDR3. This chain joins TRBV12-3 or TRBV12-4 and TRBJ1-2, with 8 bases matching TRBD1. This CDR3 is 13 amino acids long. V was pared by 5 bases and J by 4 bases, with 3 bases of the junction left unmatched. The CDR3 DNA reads TGTGCCAGCAGTCCAGGACAGGGCTATGGCTACACCTTC. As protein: CASSPGQGYGYTF.

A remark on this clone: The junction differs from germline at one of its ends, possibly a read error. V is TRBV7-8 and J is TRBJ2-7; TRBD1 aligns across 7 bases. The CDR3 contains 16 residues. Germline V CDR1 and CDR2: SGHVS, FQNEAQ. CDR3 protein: CASSFSGTAEYNPKDF. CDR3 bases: TGTGCCAGCAGCTTTTCCGGGACAGCCGAATACAATCCTAAGGACTTC.

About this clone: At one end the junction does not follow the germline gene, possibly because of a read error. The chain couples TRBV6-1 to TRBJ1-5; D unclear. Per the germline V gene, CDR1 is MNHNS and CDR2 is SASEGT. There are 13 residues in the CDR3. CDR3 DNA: TGTGCCAGCAGAGAAGCGAGGAGCGGGCCCCAGCATTTT. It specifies CASREARSGPQHF.

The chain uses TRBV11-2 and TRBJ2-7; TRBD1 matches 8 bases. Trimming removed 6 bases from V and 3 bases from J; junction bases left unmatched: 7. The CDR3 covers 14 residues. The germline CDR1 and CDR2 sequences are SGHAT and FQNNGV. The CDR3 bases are TGTGCCAGCAGGCCGACAGGGGAGAACTACGAGCAGTACGTC. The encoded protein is CASRPTGENYEQYV.

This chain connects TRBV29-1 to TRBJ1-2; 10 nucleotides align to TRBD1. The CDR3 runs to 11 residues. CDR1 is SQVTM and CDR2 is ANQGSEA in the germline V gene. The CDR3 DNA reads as TGCCAGGGAGGGACAGGGGTAGGCTACACCTTC. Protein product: CQGGTGVGYTF.

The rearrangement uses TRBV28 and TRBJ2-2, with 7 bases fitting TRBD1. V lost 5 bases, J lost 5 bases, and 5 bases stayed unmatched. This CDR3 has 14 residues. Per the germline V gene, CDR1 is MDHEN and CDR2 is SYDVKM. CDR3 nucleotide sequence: TGTGCCAGCAGTGGGGACAGAATGACCGGGGAGCTGTTTTTT. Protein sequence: CASSGDRMTGELFF. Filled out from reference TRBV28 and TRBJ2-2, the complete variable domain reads DVKVTQSSRYLVKRTGEKVFLECVQDMDHENMFWYRQDPGLGLRLIYFSYDVKMKEKGDIPEGYSVSREKKERFSLILESASTNQTSMYLCASSGDRMTGELFFGEGSRLTVL.

CDR3 region: CASSRRDRSDTQYF. CDR3 in DNA: TGTGCCAGCAGCCGCCGGGACAGGTCAGATACGCAGTATTTT. V usage is TRBV5-4 and J usage is TRBJ2-3; 8 bases are a match to TRBD1. Germline V gives CDR1 SGHNT, CDR2 YYREEE (reference sequence). The CDR3 has 14 residues. Losses at the gene ends were 4 bases for V and 4 bases for J; bases not matched to a gene: 5. Looking up the rest from reference TRBV5-4 and TRBJ2-3 gives the full variable domain: ETGVTQSPTHLIKTRGQQVTLRCSSQSGHNTVSWYQQALGQGPQFIFQYYREEENGRGNFPPRFSGLQFPNYSSELNVNALELDDSALYLCASSRRDRSDTQYFGPGTRLTVL.